This TCR beta chain was captured in a study of radiotherapy plus CTLA-4 blockade in lung cancer (dated by TCRdb to about 2018). With regard to the full study: Objective responses were observed in 18% of enrolled patients, and disease control was achieved in approximately 29%. The investigation overall reported the following: Early dynamic changes in blood T cell clones, together with increased serum interferon-beta after radiation, were reported as the strongest predictors of response. After treatment with radiotherapy and ipilimumab, TCR clones that originated in tumors expanded in peripheral blood.

In the germline V gene, CDR1 corresponds to MGHRA and CDR2 to YSYEKL. The CDR3 runs 14 residues from the cysteine to the phenylalanine. This entry keeps only the CDR3 DNA: 42 bases, framed from base 1. Ends trimmed: V by 6 bases, J by 3 bases; bases unmatched to a gene: 2. Library preparation used the immunoSEQ multiplex PCR assay. This is the immuneACCESS table as TCRdb keeps it, with only in-frame sequences that have V and J called. A part of the clones is gone; compared with another copy, unresolved V genes explain less than half, and the rest is unexplained. Within this sample are about 98,000 clones, with more than 75% of them counted one time only. The top ten clonotypes cover around 3.6% of the sample. In this study, focal radiation therapy paired with CTLA-4 blockade (ipilimumab) was tested in patients who had chemo-refractory metastatic non-small-cell lung cancer. Of note for this clone: What this receptor recognizes is not known. The record has no base qualities; no much larger clone is one base away.

Sequencing was performed on peripheral blood, taken from a patient treated with radiotherapy plus ipilimumab. The TCR comes from a human donor with non-small cell lung cancer who had a partial response to radiotherapy plus ipilimumab. This receptor chain uses TRBV4-1 and TRBJ2-1; TRBD2 fits 10 bases in the junction. The nucleotide sequence reads TGCGCCAGCAGGCGACTAGCGGGCTACAATGAGCAGTTCTTC. Its protein reads: CASRRLAGYNEQFF.